One and the same sample provided the 20 T cell receptor beta chains below, sequenced in a study of OX40 agonist ivuxolimab in advanced cancers. Using immunoSEQ multiplex PCR, the repertoire was profiled, and TCRdb retains in-frame clones only, with some absent. This sample has roughly 65,000 clones, with about 90% found just once. Sample: CD4+ or CD8+ T cells sorted from blood, taken in a trial of the OX40 agonist ivuxolimab. Receptors were obtained from an adult with an advanced solid tumor such as melanoma, head and neck, liver or kidney cancer.

V gene TRBV6-5 combines with J gene TRBJ1-6, with 7 bases lining up with TRBD1. CDR1 MNHEY and CDR2 SVGAGI come from the germline V gene. The CDR3 consists of 14 residues. V dropped 6 bases and J dropped 5; count of bases not matched to a gene: 4. CDR3 in amino acids: CASRTGLHNSPLHF. The CDR3 coding sequence is TGTGCCAGCAGGACAGGGTTACATAATTCACCCCTCCACTTT.

This sequence joins TRBV9 and TRBJ2-7; a possible D gene is TRBD2 (5 bases). Trimming shortened V by 0 bases and J by 5 bases, and 9 bases separated the two germline ends. CDR1 is SGDLS and CDR2 is YYNGEE in the germline V gene. The CDR3 is made up of 13 amino acids. CDR3 DNA: TGTGCCAGCAGCGTAGGGTCCGGGGACGAGCAGTACTTC. Translation gives CASSVGSGDEQYF.

The chain links TRBV6-5 to TRBJ2-1; D remains unclear. From germline, CDR1 is MNHEY and CDR2 SVGAGI. Trimming removed 4 bases from V and 16 bases from J, with 17 bases in between. CDR3 length equals 12 residues. CDR3 sequence (DNA): TGTGCCAGCAGTTCTGTGGTCGGAGAGAGATTCTTC. Protein: CASSSVVGERFF.

The chain joins TRBV19 to TRBJ1-5; D may be TRBD1 (5 bases). Germline-derived CDR1 and CDR2 are LNHDA and SQIVND (reference sequence). The germline V and J ends were trimmed by 4 bases and 9 bases, with 19 bases remaining between them. The CDR3 is 15 amino acids. Written as DNA, the CDR3 is TGTGCCAGTAGTACCGGGGGGGGTACTATCAGGCCCCAGCATTTT. It encodes CASSTGGGTIRPQHF.

As regards this clone: An end of the junction differs from the germline gene, which may be a read error. This sequence joins TRBV2 and TRBJ1-2; 7 bases agree with TRBD1. CDR1 is SNHLY, CDR2 FYNNEI, per germline. This CDR3 spans 13 amino acids. The chain's CDR3 is CASNEGGFSGYTF. In DNA, the CDR3 is TGTGCCAGCAATGAAGGGGGCTTTAGTGGCTACACCTTC.

The V and J genes are TRBV9 and TRBJ2-2, with D possibly TRBD1 on 6 matching bases. The V end lost 0 bases, the J end lost 3 bases, and 15 bases lay between the germline ends. The CDR3 is 17 residues long. Germline CDR1 and CDR2: SGDLS and YYNGEE. The DNA of the CDR3 is TGTGCCAGCAGCGTAGGTTGGGGACAAGCGGACACCGGGGAGCTGTTTTTT. The encoded protein is CASSVGWGQADTGELFF.

The chain recombines TRBV5-4 with TRBJ2-3, with D perhaps being TRBD1 or TRBD2 (5 bases each). Trimming removed 3 bases from V and 6 bases from J, with 11 bases in between. The CDR3 runs to 13 residues. Germline CDR1 reads SGHNT; CDR2 reads YYREEE (reference sequence). DNA for the CDR3: TGTGCCAGCAGCTGGCAGGGACCGGATACGCAGTATTTT. Translating gives CASSWQGPDTQYF.

V and J are TRBV6-1 and TRBJ2-1; 7 bases match TRBD1. Trimming cost V 6 bases and J 0 bases; bases outside gene matches: 5. Germline CDR1 reads MNHNS; CDR2 reads SASEGT. The CDR3 runs to 15 residues. CDR3 nucleotides: TGTGCCAGCAGGCCCGGGACAGCCTCCTACAATGAGCAGTTCTTC. Translated: CASRPGTASYNEQFF.

The rearrangement uses TRBV9 and TRBJ2-3; TRBD1 matches at 7 bases. V dropped 3 bases and J dropped 1; count of bases not matched to a gene: 11. The CDR3 runs to 17 residues. Germline assignment: CDR1 SGDLS and CDR2 YYNGEE. The CDR3 region is CASSARTGASGTDTQYF. CDR3 nucleotides: TGTGCCAGCAGCGCCCGGACAGGAGCTAGTGGCACAGATACGCAGTATTTT.

The J gene is TRBJ1-5, the V gene TRBV6-6; D not certain. V lost 6 bases to trimming and J lost 9 bases, with 15 bases between them. The germline V gene encodes CDR1 MNHNY and CDR2 SVGAGI (reference sequence). The CDR3 is 13 amino acids. The CDR3, as DNA: TGTGCCAGCAGGAACAGAGAAGCCGGGCCCCAGCATTTT. Protein: CASRNREAGPQHF.

This clone occurred a few times. The chain employs TRBV2 and TRBJ2-6; TRBD2 matches at 8 bases. In germline, CDR1 is SNHLY, CDR2 FYNNEI. With V trimmed by 6 bases and J by 2 bases, 3 bases remained unmatched. The CDR3 runs 15 residues. The CDR3 spells CASSRGGTGANVLTF. In DNA form, the CDR3 reads TGTGCCAGCAGCCGGGGGGGGACTGGGGCCAACGTCCTGACTTTC.

The gene calls are TRBV9 and TRBJ2-3, with 15 bases aligning to TRBD2. This CDR3 region has 17 residues. Germline V CDR1 and CDR2: SGDLS, YYNGEE. After removal of 3 bases from V and 2 bases from J, the junction contained 4 bases not matched to a gene. DNA of the CDR3: TGTGCCAGCAGCGAGGGGACTAGCGGGGGGTACACAGATACGCAGTATTTT. This encodes CASSEGTSGGYTDTQYF. The complete variable domain, with remaining parts taken from reference TRBV9 and TRBJ2-3, reads DSGVTQTPKHLITATGQRVTLRCSPRSGDLSVYWYQQSLDQGLQFLIQYYNGEERAKGNILERFSAQQFPDLHSELNLSSLELGDSALYFCASSEGTSGGYTDTQYFGPGTRLTVL.

V gene TRBV18 combines with J gene TRBJ2-2; D possibly matches TRBD1 or TRBD2 (5 bases each). Per germline, CDR1 KGHSH and CDR2 LQKENI. This CDR3 spans 14 amino acids. Trimming took 6 bases from V and 6 from J, leaving 14 bases between them. CDR3: CASSAGTSAGELFF. For the CDR3, the DNA is TGTGCCAGCTCGGCCGGGACCTCGGCCGGGGAGCTGTTTTTT.

The chain recombines TRBV7-2 with TRBJ2-7; D unclear. From germline, CDR1 is SGHTA and CDR2 FQGNSA. V was pared by 5 bases and J by 1 base, with 3 bases between. The length of the CDR3 is 11 residues. The CDR3 reads CASSVSYEQYF. The CDR3 nucleotides are TGTGCCAGCAGCGTATCCTACGAGCAGTACTTC.

The V and J genes are TRBV5-4 and TRBJ2-3; the D gene is possibly TRBD1 (6 bases). V lost 3 bases and J lost 0, with 14 bases in between. The CDR3 loop spans 16 amino acids. Germline values: CDR1 SGHNT, CDR2 YYREEE (reference sequence). The CDR3 coding sequence is TGTGCCAGCAGCTCGGCGACTGACAGGAGCACAGATACGCAGTATTTT. It is translated as CASSSATDRSTDTQYF.

This chain connects TRBV6-5 to TRBJ1-2, with 8 positions matching TRBD1. Germline V lookup: CDR1 MNHEY, CDR2 SVGAGI. CDR3 length: 15 residues. Germline trimming cut 5 bases from V and 7 bases from J; bases unmatched to any gene: 12. CDR3 sequence reads: CASSQSPDRGVGYTF. The CDR3 DNA sequence: TGTGCCAGCAGTCAATCGCCTGACAGGGGTGTTGGCTACACCTTC.

The J gene is TRBJ1-1, the V gene TRBV27; 9 nucleotides line up with TRBD1. The ends lost 6 bases at V and 10 bases at J; junction bases unmatched: 18. The CDR3 spans 16 residues. CDR1 is MNHEY, CDR2 SMNVEV, per germline (reference sequence). This chain's CDR3 is CASSQKPWGQGFSAFF. The CDR3 DNA follows: TGTGCCAGCAGCCAAAAACCATGGGGACAGGGCTTCTCAGCTTTCTTT.

V is TRBV7-8 and J is TRBJ1-2, with D unclear. CDR3 length: 12 residues. The ends were cut back, 5 bases at V and 2 bases at J, with 6 bases in the middle. Per the germline V gene, CDR1 is SGHVS and CDR2 is FQNEAQ. The CDR3 here is CASSLMNYGYTF. The CDR3 region has the DNA TGTGCCAGCAGCCTTATGAACTATGGCTACACCTTC.

J is TRBJ1-2 and V is TRBV19; 8 positions agree with TRBD1. With V trimmed by 1 base and J by 5 bases, 9 bases remained unmatched. Germline CDR1 and CDR2: LNHDA and SQIVND (reference sequence). The CDR3 length is 16 residues. The CDR3 nucleotides are TGTGCCAGTAGTATAGGTGGACAGGGCCGTTCATATGGCTACACCTTC. This codes for CASSIGGQGRSYGYTF.

This chain links TRBV6-6 with TRBJ2-3; the D gene is possibly TRBD1 (7 bases). The CDR3 totals 16 residues. Trimming left V 7 bases short and J 3 bases short, with 20 bases between. CDR1 and CDR2 (germline): MNHNY, SVGAGI (reference sequence). The CDR3 sequence: CASTPMGQGGTDTQYF. As DNA, the CDR3 is TGTGCCAGCACCCCCATGGGCCAGGGGGGTACAGATACGCAGTATTTT.